This T cell receptor beta chain was profiled in a study of PD-1 blockade in mismatch repair-deficient tumors. PCR or immunohistochemistry showed mismatch repair deficiency in every enrolled patient. TCRs were sequenced from a few patients responding to pembrolizumab. Trimming removed 6 bases from V and 2 bases from J, with 19 bases in between. Germline lookup yields CDR1 SNHLY and CDR2 FYNNEI. CDR3 length equals 16 residues. Sequencing used immunoSEQ multiplex PCR; TCRdb keeps in-frame clones, though not all of them. The sample lists 50,000 or so clones; around 77% were seen once. This chain connects TRBV2 to TRBJ1-1; possibly TRBD1 for D (5 bases). The sample here was PBMCs, taken before pembrolizumab treatment. This TCR was recovered from an adult with mismatch repair-deficient cancer. The CDR3 loop is CASREPTRVSNTEAFF. CDR3 coding DNA: TGTGCCAGCAGGGAACCCACCAGGGTCAGTAACACTGAAGCTTTCTTT.